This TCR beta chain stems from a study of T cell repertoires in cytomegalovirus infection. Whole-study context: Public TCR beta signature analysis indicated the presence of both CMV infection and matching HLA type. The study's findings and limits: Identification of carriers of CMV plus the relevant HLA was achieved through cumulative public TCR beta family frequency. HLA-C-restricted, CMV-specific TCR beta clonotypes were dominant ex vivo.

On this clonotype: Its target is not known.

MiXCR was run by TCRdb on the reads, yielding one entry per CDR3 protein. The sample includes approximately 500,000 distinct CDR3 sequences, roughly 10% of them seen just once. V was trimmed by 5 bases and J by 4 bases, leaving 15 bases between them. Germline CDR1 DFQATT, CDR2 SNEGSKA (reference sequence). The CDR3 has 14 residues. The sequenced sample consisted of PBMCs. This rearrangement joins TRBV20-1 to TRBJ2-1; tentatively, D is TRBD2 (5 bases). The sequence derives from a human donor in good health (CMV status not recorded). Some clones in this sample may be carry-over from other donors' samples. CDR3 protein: CSADLRAGYNEQFF. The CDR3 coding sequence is TGCAGTGCTGACCTCCGGGCGGGTTACAATGAGCAGTTCTTC.